This T cell receptor beta chain originates from a study of control samples from healthy donors and cancer patients. This clone was counted a single time. Trimming took 6 bases from V and 7 from J, leaving 13 bases between them. The CDR3 runs to 13 residues. TCRdb's table, derived via immunoSEQ multiplex PCR, lists solely in-frame clones and lacks some. The sample carries approximately 110,000 clones, 90% recorded once. This TCR was sampled from a human donor in good health. The donor label of this sample is uncertain. The chain combines TRBV12-3 or TRBV12-4 with TRBJ1-5; possible D gene TRBD1, 6 bases. The sequenced sample consisted of blood. CDR3 amino acids: CASSKYRDQPQHF. Written as DNA, the CDR3 is TGTGCCAGCAGCAAATACAGGGACCAGCCCCAGCATTTT.